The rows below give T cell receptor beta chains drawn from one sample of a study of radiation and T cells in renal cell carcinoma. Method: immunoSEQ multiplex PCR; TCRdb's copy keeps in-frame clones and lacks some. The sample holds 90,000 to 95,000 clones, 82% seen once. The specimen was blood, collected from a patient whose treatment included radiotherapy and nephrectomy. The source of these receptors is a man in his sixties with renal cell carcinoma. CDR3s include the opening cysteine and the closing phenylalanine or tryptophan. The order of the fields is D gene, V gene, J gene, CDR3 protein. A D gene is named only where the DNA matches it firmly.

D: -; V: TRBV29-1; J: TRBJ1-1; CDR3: CSVEGDGRNLKTEAFF
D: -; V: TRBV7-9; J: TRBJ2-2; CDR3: CASSPYRGRSNTGELFF
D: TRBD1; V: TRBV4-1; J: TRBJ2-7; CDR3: CASSHRDSTYEQYF
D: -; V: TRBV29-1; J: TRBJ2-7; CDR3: CSAAEAPHYEQYF
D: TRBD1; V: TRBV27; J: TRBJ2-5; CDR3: CASSLRTGRAETQYF
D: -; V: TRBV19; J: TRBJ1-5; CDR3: CASSITAGRDSNQPQHF
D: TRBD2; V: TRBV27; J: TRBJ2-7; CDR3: CASSYSGTSGRRFDYEQYF
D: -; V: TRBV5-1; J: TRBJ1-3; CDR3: CASSLYQGSGNTIYF
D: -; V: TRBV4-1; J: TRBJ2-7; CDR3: CASSRASRAGEQYF
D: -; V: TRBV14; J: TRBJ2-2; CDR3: CASSQSYGDVGELFF
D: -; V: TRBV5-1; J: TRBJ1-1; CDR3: CASSLDQVGVEVNTEAFF
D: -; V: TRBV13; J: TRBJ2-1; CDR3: CASSQGPGGNEQFF
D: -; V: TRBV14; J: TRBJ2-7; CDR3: CASSQGYEQYF
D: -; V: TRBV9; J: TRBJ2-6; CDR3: CASSEVSAPGANVLTF
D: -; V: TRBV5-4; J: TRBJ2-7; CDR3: CASSLEYGGYEQYF
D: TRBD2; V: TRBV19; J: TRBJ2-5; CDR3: CASSTSGQETQYF
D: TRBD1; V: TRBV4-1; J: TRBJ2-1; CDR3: CASSQDSRGLYNEQFF
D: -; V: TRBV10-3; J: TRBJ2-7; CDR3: CAIRGLSSYEQYF
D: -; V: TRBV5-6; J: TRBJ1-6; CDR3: CASSLEYLKGPLHF
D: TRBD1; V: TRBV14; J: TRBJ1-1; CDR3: CASSQLQGLGNTEAFF
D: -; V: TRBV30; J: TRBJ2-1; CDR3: CAWSVLNEQFF
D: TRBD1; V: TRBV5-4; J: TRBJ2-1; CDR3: CASSPDRVYDNEQFF
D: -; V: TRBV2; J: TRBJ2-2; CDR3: CASSRGPTGELFF
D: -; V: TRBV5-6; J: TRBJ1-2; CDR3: CASTILAFNYGYTF
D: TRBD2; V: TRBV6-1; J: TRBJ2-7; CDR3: CASTNPGLAEYEQYF
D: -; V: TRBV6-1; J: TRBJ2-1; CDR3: CASSPRDTYNEQFF
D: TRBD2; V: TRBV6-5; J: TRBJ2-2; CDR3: CAIRLAAYTGELFF
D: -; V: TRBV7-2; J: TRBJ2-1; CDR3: CASSFEGRQQFF
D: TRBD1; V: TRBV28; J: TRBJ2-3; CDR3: CASIRDRSTDTQYF
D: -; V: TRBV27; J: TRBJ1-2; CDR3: CASSHGTENYGYTF
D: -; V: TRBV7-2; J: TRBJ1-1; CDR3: CASSPPAAVNTEAFF
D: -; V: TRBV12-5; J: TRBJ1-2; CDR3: CASGFSNYGYTF
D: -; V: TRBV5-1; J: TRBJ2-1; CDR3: CASSWGRSNEQFF
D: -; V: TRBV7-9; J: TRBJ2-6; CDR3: CASSFTFGANVLTF
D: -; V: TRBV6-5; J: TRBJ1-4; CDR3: CASSYRTRGTNEKLFF
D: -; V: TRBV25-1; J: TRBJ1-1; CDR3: CASSEYRQAPTEAFF
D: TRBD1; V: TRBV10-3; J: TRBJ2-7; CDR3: CAIRRQGMTYEQYF
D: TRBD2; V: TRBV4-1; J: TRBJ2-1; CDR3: CASSQGPGLVLPHEQFF
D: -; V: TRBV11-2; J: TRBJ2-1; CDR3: CASSLGIGSAFYNEQFF
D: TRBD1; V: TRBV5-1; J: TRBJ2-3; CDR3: CASSYGQGVTDTQYF
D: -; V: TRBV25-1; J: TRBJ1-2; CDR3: CASSPGEPSLYGYTF